This note documents a single T cell receptor (beta chain) sequence. What it binds is not known. The data stem from a study of CD8 T cells in Susac syndrome. Study outcomes and limitations: Clonal expansion was present among Susac CD8+ cells. This expansion reached its peak in TEMRA cells and in active patients. Within total CD8+ repertoires, under 20 Susac-specific public clones were found, and within CD8+ TEMRA repertoires, 4 or 5.

Random hexamers were used to reverse transcribe an amount of 0.5 to 1 ug RNA. The CDR3 of TCR beta was amplified by immunoSEQ multiplex PCR across 54 Vbeta and 13 Jbeta. TCRdb re-analysed the immunoSEQ multiplex PCR reads in MiXCR, keeping a single row per CDR3 protein. The sample records about 100,000 distinct CDR3 sequences, 95% being singletons. The sequenced sample consisted of CD8+ T cells from PBMCs. This sequence was found in a human donor with Susac syndrome.

CDR3 sequence (DNA): TGCAGCGTTGAAGAGCCGCGCCCTATACTAGCGGGAGCGGAGAACACCGGGGAGCTGTTTTTT. Amino acids: CSVEEPRPILAGAENTGELFF. The chain carries TRBV29-1 and TRBJ2-2, with 11 positions matching TRBD2. CDR1 is SQVTM and CDR2 is ANQGSEA in the germline V gene. J gave up 1 base and V 0 bases, and 16 bases lay outside the gene matches. The CDR3 is 21 amino acids.